The present entry profiles one TCR beta chain with its context. Its cognate antigen is unknown. TCRdb ran MiXCR on the 5' RACE reads and lists one entry per CDR3 protein. The sample has roughly 690,000 distinct CDR3 sequences; around 20% are singletons. Germline trimming cut 6 bases from V and 4 bases from J; bases unmatched to any gene: 8. Germline V lookup: CDR1 SNHLY, CDR2 FYNNEI. The CDR3 is 14 residues long. This entry belongs to a study of identical twins. Study outcomes and limitations: Analyses of zero insertions could be partly confounded by invariant MAIT and iNKT cells.

The same specimen was also included in a second study, on T cells expressing NK-cell markers. From that report: Eight donors were sequenced, seven testing HCMV-seropositive and one testing seronegative.

The sample consisted of PBMCs. This sequence was found in a woman aged 18-29 years in good health. This chain connects TRBV2 to TRBJ1-2, with 7 bases aligning to TRBD1. Here the CDR3 reads CASRSDRVSYGYTF. The CDR3 nucleotides read TGTGCCAGCAGATCCGACAGGGTATCCTATGGCTACACCTTC. Full variable domain (remainder filled in from reference TRBV2 and TRBJ1-2): EPEVTQTPSHQVTQMGQEVILRCVPISNHLYFYWYRQILGQKVEFLVSFYNNEISEKSEIFDDQFSVERPDGSNFTLKIRSTKLEDSAMYFCASRSDRVSYGYTFGSGTRLTVV.